A selection of T cell receptor beta chains follows, all from one sample in a study of blood T cells in healthy people across ages. Each CDR3 protein is one row after TCRdb ran MiXCR on the 5' RACE reads. The sample records approximately 1,100,000 distinct CDR3 sequences, 40% to 50% being singletons. Sequencing input: blood. These receptors all stem from a woman aged 55-70 years in good health. The CDR3 runs from the conserved cysteine through the conserved F or W. A D gene is named only where the DNA matches it firmly. A row's size may be missing; if present it is once, few, many or a size class.

size | J | V | length | D | DNA | CDR3
NA | TRBJ2-5 | TRBV27 | 16 | NA | TGTGCCAGCAGTCGCCCCGGCAGGTCAGCCCTAGAGACCCAGTACTTC | CASSRPGRSALETQYF
NA | TRBJ2-7 | TRBV20-1 | 18 | TRBD2 | TGCAGTGCTAGAGATCGGGGAGCGGGAGGGTTCTCCTACAATGAGCAGTACTTC | CSARDRGAGGFSYNEQYF
many | TRBJ2-5 | TRBV6-1 | 14 | NA | TGTGCCAGCAGTAGAAGAATGGGGAACGGAGAGCAGTACTTC | CASSRRMGNGEQYF
NA | TRBJ2-5 | TRBV28 | 14 | TRBD1 | TGTGCCAGCGGCCCCAACAGGGGCGGAGAGACCCAGTACTTC | CASGPNRGGETQYF
NA | TRBJ2-1 | TRBV20-1 | 13 | NA | TGCAGTGCCCGGGACTCTCTCGGCTATGAGCAGTTCTTC | CSARDSLGYEQFF
NA | TRBJ1-2 | TRBV20-1 | 13 | NA | TGCAGTGCTAGAGATACAGGTTCCTGGGGCTACACCTTC | CSARDTGSWGYTF
once | TRBJ2-2 | TRBV3-1 | 16 | TRBD1 | TGTGCCAGCAGCCACCGGACAGGGGGCATCACCGGGGAGCTGTTTTTT | CASSHRTGGITGELFF
NA | TRBJ2-5 | TRBV7-2 | 16 | NA | TGTGCCAGCAGCTTAGACATAAATCAGGGAAGGGAGACCCAGTACTTC | CASSLDINQGRETQYF
once | TRBJ2-7 | TRBV20-1 | 14 | NA | TGCAGTGCCATAGGGACCGGGTTTGAGGGCGAGCAGTACTTC | CSAIGTGFEGEQYF
NA | TRBJ2-1 | TRBV30 | 14 | TRBD2 | TGTGCCGGAAAACTAGCGGGAGGCCACAATGAGCAGTTCTTC | CAGKLAGGHNEQFF